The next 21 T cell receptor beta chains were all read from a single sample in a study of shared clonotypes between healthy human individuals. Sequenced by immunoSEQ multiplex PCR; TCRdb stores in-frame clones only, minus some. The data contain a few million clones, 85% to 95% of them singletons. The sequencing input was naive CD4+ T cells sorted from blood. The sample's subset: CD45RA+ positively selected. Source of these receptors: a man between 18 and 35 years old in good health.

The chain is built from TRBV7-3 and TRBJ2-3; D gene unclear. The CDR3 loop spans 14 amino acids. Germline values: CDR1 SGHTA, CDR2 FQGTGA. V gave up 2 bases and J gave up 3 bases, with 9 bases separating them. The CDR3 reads CASSLGATTDTQYF. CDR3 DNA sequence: TGTGCCAGCAGCTTAGGAGCTACAACAGATACGCAGTATTTT.

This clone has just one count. Here the CDR3 DNA reads TGTGCCAGCAGCTTAGTACTAAGCGACCAAGAGACCCAGTACTTC. It yields the protein CASSLVLSDQETQYF. This chain uses TRBV7-9 with TRBJ2-5; D not resolved. Germline CDR1 reads SEHNR; CDR2 reads FQNEAQ (reference sequence). This CDR3 contains 15 residues. Trimming left V 1 base short and J 0 bases short, with 9 bases between.

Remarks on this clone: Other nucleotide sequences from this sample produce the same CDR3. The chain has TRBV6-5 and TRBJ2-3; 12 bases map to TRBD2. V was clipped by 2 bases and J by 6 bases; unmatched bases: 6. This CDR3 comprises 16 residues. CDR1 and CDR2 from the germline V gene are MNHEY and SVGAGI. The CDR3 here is CASSYGLAGGTDTQYF. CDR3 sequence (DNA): TGTGCCAGCAGTTACGGGCTAGCGGGAGGGACCGATACGCAGTATTTT.

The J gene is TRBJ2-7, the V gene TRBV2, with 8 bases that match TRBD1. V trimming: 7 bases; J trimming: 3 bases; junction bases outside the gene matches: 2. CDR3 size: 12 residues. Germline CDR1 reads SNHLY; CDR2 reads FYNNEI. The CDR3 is CASNGQGYEQYF. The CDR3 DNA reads TGTGCCAGCAATGGACAGGGCTACGAGCAGTACTTC.

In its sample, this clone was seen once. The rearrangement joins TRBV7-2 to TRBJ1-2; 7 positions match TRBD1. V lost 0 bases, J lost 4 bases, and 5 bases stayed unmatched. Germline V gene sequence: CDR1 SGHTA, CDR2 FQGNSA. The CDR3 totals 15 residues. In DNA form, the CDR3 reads TGTGCCAGCAGCTTAGCCCCGGACAGGTTCTATGGCTACACCTTC. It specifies CASSLAPDRFYGYTF. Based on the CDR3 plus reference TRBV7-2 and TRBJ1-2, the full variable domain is GAGVSQSPSNKVTEKGKDVELRCDPISGHTALYWYRQSLGQGLEFLIYFQGNSAPDKSGLPSDRFSAERTGGSVSTLTIQRTQQEDSAVYLCASSLAPDRFYGYTFGSGTRLTVV.

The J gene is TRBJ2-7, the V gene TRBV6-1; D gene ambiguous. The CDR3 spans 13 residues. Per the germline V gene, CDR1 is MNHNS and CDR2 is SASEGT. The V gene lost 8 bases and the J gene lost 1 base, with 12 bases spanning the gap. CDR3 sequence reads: CASFSVISYEQYF. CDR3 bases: TGTGCCAGCTTTTCGGTTATTTCCTACGAGCAGTACTTC.

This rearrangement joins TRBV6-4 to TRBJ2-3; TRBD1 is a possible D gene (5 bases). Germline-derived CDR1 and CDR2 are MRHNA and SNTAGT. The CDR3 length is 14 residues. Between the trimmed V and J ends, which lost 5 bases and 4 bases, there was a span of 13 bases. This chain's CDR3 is CASSQGGLPDTQYF. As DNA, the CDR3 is TGTGCCAGCAGTCAGGGTGGGCTCCCAGATACGCAGTATTTT.

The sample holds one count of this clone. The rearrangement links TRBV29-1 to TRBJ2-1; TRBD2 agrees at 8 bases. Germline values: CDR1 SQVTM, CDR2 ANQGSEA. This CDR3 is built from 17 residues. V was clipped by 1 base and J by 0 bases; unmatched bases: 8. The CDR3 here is CSVEVGRGRSSYNEQFF. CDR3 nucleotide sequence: TGCAGCGTTGAAGTCGGGAGGGGCCGAAGCTCCTACAATGAGCAGTTCTTC.

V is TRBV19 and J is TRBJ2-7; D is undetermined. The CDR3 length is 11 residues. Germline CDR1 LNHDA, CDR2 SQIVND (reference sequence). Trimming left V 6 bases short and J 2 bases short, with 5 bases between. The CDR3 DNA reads TGTGCCAGTAGGGGAACCTACGAGCAGTACTTC. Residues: CASRGTYEQYF.

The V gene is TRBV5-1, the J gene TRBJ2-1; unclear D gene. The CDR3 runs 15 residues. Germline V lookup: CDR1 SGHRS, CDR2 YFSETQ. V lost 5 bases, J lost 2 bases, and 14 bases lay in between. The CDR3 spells CASSLGPEPYNEQFF. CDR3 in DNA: TGCGCCAGCAGTCTTGGACCCGAACCCTACAATGAGCAGTTCTTC.

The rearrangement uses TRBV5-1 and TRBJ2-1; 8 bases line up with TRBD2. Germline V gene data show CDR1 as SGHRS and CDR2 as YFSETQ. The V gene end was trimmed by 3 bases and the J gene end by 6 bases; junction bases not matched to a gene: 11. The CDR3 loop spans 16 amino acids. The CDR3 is CASSYQGAGGINEQFF. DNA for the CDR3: TGCGCCAGCAGCTACCAAGGGGCGGGAGGAATCAATGAGCAGTTCTTC.

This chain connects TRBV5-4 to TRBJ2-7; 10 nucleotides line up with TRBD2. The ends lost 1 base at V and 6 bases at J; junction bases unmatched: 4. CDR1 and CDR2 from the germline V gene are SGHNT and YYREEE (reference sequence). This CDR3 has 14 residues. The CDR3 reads CASSLPGLATEQYF. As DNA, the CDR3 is TGTGCCAGCAGCTTGCCGGGACTAGCGACCGAGCAGTACTTC.

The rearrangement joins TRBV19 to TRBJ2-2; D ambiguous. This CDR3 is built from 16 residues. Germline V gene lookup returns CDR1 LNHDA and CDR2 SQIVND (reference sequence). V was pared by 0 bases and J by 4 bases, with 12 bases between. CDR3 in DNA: TGTGCCAGTAGTATAGATGGGTTGTCGGTCACCGGGGAGCTGTTTTTT. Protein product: CASSIDGLSVTGELFF.

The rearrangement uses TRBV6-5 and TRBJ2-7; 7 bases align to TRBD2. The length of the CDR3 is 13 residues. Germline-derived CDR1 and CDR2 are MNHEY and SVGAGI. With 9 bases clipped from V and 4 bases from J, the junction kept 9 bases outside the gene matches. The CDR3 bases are TGTGCCAGTCGACGGGGGGAAGGGTACGAGCAGTACTTC. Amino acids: CASRRGEGYEQYF.

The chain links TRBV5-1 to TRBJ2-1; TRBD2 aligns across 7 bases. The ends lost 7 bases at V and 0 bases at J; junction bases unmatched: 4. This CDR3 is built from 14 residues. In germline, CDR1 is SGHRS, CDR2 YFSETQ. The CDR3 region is CASQGGSSYNEQFF. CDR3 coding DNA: TGCGCCAGCCAAGGCGGGAGCTCCTACAATGAGCAGTTCTTC.

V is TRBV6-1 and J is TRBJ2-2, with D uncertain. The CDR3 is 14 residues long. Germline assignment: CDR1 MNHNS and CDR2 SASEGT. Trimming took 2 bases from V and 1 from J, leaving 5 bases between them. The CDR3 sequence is CASSEYRNTGELFF. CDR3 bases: TGTGCCAGCAGTGAATATAGGAACACCGGGGAGCTGTTTTTT.

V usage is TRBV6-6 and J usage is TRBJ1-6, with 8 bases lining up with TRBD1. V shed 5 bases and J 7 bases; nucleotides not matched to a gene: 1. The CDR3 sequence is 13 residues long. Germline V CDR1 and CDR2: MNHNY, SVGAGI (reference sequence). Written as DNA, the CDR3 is TGTGCCAGCAGTAGACAGGGGAATTCACCCCTCCACTTT. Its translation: CASSRQGNSPLHF.

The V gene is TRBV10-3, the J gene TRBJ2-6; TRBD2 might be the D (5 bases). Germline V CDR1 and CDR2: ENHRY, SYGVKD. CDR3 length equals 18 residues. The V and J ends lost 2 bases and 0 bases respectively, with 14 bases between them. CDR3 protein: CAISEGLGIGSGANVLTF. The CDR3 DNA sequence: TGTGCCATCAGTGAGGGACTGGGTATAGGCTCTGGGGCCAACGTCCTGACTTTC.

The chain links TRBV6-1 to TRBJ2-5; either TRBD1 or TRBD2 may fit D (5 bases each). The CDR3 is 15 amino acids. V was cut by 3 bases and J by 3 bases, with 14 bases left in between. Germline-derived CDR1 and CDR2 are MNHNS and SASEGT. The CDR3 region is CASSDFTGAEETQYF. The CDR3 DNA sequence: TGTGCCAGCAGTGACTTTACCGGGGCCGAAGAGACCCAGTACTTC.

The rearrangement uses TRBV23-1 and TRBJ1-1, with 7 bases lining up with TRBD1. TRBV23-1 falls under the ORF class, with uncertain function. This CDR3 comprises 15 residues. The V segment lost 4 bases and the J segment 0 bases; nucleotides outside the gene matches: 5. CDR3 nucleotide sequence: TGCGCCAGCAGTCGAATGGGACAGCTGAACACTGAAGCTTTCTTT. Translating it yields CASSRMGQLNTEAFF.

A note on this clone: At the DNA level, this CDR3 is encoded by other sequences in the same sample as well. The CDR3: CASSRGTEETQYF. DNA of the CDR3: TGTGCCAGCTCACGCGGGACGGAAGAGACCCAGTACTTC. The V and J genes are TRBV18 and TRBJ2-5, with D perhaps matching TRBD2 (6 bases). Germline V lookup: CDR1 KGHSH, CDR2 LQKENI. The ends were cut back, 4 bases at V and 3 bases at J, with 9 bases in the middle. The CDR3 totals 13 residues.